This TCR beta chain originates from a study of B cell selection in AIRE deficiency. Conventional CD4 T cells were sorted as CD4+CD127+ cells. The authors' processing: Some 120,000 patient and around 1.3x10^5 healthy donor in-frame TCRbeta sequences came from conventional T cells. Profiling relied on immunoSEQ multiplex PCR, and the TCRdb table lists in-frame clones only, not all of them. D and trimming come from the DNA, and the V and J calls and clone size come from that table. The sample includes some 19,000 clones, 95% to 98% seen only once; the top ten take 0.3%. Points from the study as a whole: CDR3s were shorter in shared Treg sequences, reflecting few non-templated nucleotide insertions. Of some 3,900 shared Treg TCRbeta sequences, 31.6% were healthy-donor-only and just under 9.5% patient-only.

A word on this clone: Its antigen is not known.

This sequence originates from a human donor with AIRE deficiency. Material for sequencing was conventional CD4+ T cells sorted from PBMCs.

The CDR3 DNA reads as TGTGCCAGCAGTGACCGGGACAGACACACCGGGGAGCTGTTTTTT. Translated: CASSDRDRHTGELFF. This chain connects TRBV2 to TRBJ2-2, with 7 bases aligning to TRBD1. Trimming took 3 bases from V and 3 from J; bases not matched to a gene: 4. The CDR3 is 15 amino acids. Germline V gene lookup returns CDR1 SNHLY and CDR2 FYNNEI.